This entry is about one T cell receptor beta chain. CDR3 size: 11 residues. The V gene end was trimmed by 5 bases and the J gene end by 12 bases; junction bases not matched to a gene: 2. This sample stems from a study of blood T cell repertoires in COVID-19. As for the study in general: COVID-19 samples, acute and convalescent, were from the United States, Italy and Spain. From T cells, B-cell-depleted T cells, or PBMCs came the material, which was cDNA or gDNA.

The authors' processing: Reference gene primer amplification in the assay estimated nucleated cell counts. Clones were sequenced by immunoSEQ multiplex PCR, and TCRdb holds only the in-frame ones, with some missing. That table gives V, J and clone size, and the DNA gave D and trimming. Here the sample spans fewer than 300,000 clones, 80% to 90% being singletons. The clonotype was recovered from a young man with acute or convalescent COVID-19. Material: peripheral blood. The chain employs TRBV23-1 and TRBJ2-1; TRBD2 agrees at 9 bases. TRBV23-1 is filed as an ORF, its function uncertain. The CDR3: CASSISGRQFF. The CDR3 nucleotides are TGCGCCAGCAGTATTAGCGGGAGGCAGTTCTTC.